Shown below are 9 T cell receptor beta chains from a single sample sequenced in a study of T cell responses to AZD1222 COVID-19 vaccine. Generated by immunoSEQ multiplex PCR, the TCRdb table keeps only in-frame clones and is missing some. The sample shows about 37,000 clones, 85% to 90% of them seen only once. The source was peripheral blood, collected 28 days after the second AZD1222 dose. These receptor sequences come from an adult who received the AZD1222 COVID-19 vaccine.

This chain joins TRBV28 and TRBJ2-7; 9 bases are shared with TRBD1. Germline V gene data show CDR1 as MDHEN and CDR2 as SYDVKM. The CDR3 has 16 amino acids. With V trimmed by 2 bases and J by 0 bases, 5 bases remained unmatched. This CDR3 is CASSLRGQGPSYEQYF. CDR3 nucleotide sequence: TGTGCCAGCAGTTTACGGGGACAGGGCCCCTCCTACGAGCAGTACTTC. The full variable domain, with the rest looked up from reference TRBV28 and TRBJ2-7, is DVKVTQSSRYLVKRTGEKVFLECVQDMDHENMFWYRQDPGLGLRLIYFSYDVKMKEKGDIPEGYSVSREKKERFSLILESASTNQTSMYLCASSLRGQGPSYEQYFGPGTRLTVT.

In DNA, the CDR3 is TGTGCCAGCAGGCAGGAACCGGGTACTGAAGCTTTCTTT. Residues: CASRQEPGTEAFF. This rearrangement joins TRBV7-2 to TRBJ1-1; no definite D call. V was pared by 6 bases and J by 5 bases, with 13 bases between. The germline gives CDR1 SGHTA, CDR2 FQGNSA. The CDR3 is 13 amino acids.

The rearrangement uses TRBV28 and TRBJ2-7, with D tentatively TRBD2 (5 bases). In germline, CDR1 is MDHEN, CDR2 SYDVKM. There are 14 residues in the CDR3. Trimming pared 6 bases from V and 2 bases from J, leaving 14 bases between. The CDR3 spells CASRPQLGTYEQYF. The CDR3 DNA reads as TGTGCCAGCAGACCTCAACTAGGGACCTACGAGCAGTACTTC.

In its sample, this clone was seen once. The V gene is TRBV5-1, the J gene TRBJ2-1; D might be TRBD1 or TRBD2, each matching 6 bases. Trimming stripped 4 bases from V and 7 bases from J, with 21 bases between. This CDR3 spans 16 amino acids. Germline V gene lookup returns CDR1 SGHRS and CDR2 YFSETQ. Written as DNA, the CDR3 is TGCGCCAGCAGCCGCCCCGAGGGGGGCCTGGGGAATGAGCAGTTCTTC. It is translated as CASSRPEGGLGNEQFF.

For the CDR3, the DNA is TGTGCCAGCAGCCGACGGGACAGGGACGCTGGCTACACCTTC. It encodes CASSRRDRDAGYTF. This chain links TRBV5-4 with TRBJ1-2, with 9 positions matching TRBD1. After removal of 4 bases from V and 7 bases from J, the junction contained 8 bases not matched to a gene. The germline CDR1 and CDR2 sequences are SGHNT and YYREEE (reference sequence). The CDR3 is 14 residues long.

J is TRBJ2-5 and V is TRBV28; D remains unclear. This CDR3 has 15 residues. V lost 2 bases to trimming and J lost 4 bases, with 14 bases between them. Germline-derived CDR1 and CDR2 are MDHEN and SYDVKM. The CDR3 DNA sequence: TGTGCCAGCAGTTTACAGGTCCTTCAAGGAGAGACCCAGTACTTC. Residues: CASSLQVLQGETQYF.

The chain recombines TRBV11-2 with TRBJ1-4; tentatively, D is TRBD1 (5 bases). Per the germline V gene, CDR1 is SGHAT and CDR2 is FQNNGV. The germline V and J ends were trimmed by 8 bases and 1 base, with 8 bases remaining between them. The CDR3 consists of 13 residues. DNA of the CDR3: TGTGCCAGCGCCAGGGAAACTAATGAAAAACTGTTTTTT. It codes for CASARETNEKLFF.

The chain carries TRBV5-1 and TRBJ2-2, with no clear D. The V end was cut by 0 bases, the J end by 6 bases, with 15 bases between. This CDR3 region has 16 residues. The germline CDR1 and CDR2 sequences are SGHRS and YFSETQ. CDR3 nucleotide sequence: TGCGCCAGCAGCTTGGATGTCAGGCTCCCACCCGGGGAGCTGTTTTTT. This gives the protein CASSLDVRLPPGELFF.

The V call is TRBV7-9, the J call TRBJ2-1; D is uncertain. The V end lost 2 bases, the J end lost 6 bases, and 8 bases lay between the germline ends. The germline V gene has CDR1 SEHNR and CDR2 FQNEAQ (reference sequence). The CDR3 has 13 residues. In nucleotides, the CDR3 is TGTGCCAGCAGCTTATTTGGGCTCAATGAGCAGTTCTTC. Residues: CASSLFGLNEQFF.